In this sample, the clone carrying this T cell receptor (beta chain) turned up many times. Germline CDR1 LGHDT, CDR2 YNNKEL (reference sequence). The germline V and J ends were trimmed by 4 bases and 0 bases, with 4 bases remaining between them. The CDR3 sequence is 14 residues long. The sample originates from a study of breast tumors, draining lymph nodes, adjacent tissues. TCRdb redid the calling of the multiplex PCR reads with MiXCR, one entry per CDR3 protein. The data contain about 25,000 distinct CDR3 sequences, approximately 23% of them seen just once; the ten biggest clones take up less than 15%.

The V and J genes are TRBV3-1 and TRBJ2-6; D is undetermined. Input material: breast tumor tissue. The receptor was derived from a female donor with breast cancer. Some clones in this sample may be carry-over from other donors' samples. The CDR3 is CASSLNSGANVLTF. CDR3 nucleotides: TGTGCCAGCAGCCTAAACTCTGGGGCCAACGTCCTGACTTTC.